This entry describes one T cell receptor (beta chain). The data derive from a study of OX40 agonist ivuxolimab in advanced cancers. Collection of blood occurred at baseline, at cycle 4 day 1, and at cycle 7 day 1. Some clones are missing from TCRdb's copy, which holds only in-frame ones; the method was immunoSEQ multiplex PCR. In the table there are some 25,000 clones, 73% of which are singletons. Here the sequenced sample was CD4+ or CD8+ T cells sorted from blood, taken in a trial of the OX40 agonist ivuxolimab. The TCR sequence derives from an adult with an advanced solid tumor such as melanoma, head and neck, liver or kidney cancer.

Written as DNA, the CDR3 is TGCGCCAGCAGCCAAGAGGGGCAGGGGGGGTACGAGCAGTACTTC. Its protein is CASSQEGQGGYEQYF. This chain joins TRBV4-1 and TRBJ2-7; tentatively, D is TRBD1 or TRBD2 (7 bases each). Germline CDR1 is MGHRA and CDR2 is YSYEKL. V dropped 0 bases and J dropped 4 bases, with 13 bases sitting between them. The CDR3 covers 15 residues.